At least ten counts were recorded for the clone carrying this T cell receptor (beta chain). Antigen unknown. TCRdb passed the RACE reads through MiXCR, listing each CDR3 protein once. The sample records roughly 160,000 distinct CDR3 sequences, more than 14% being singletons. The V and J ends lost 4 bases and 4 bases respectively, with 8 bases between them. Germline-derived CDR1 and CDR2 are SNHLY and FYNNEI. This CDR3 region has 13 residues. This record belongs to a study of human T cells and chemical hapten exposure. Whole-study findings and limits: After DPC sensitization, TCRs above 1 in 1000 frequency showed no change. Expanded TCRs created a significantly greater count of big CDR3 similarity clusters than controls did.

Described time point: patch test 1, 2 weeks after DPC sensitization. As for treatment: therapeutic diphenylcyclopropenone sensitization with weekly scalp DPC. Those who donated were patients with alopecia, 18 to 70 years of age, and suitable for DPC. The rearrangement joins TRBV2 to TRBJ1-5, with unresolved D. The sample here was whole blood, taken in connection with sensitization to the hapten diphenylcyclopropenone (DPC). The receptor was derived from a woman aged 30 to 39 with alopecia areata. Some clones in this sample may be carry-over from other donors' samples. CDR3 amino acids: CASSGEGNQPQHF. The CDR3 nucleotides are TGTGCCAGCAGTGGGGAGGGAAATCAGCCCCAGCATTTT.